This T cell receptor (beta chain) was sequenced during a study of T cell repertoires in cytomegalovirus infection. Study-wide context: Public TCR beta signatures marked donors with CMV infection and the matching HLA. Whole-study findings and limits: Predominance within the ex vivo response was attributable to HLA-C-restricted CMV-specific TCR beta clonotypes. People with CMV and the relevant HLA were identified by cumulative public TCR beta family frequency.

Germline V gene sequence: CDR1 MNHEY, CDR2 SVGEGT. The CDR3 contains 17 residues. The ends lost 4 bases at V and 5 bases at J; junction bases unmatched: 14. From the reads, TCRdb called clonotypes with MiXCR, one entry per CDR3 protein. This repertoire shows some 100,000 distinct CDR3 sequences, 20% to 30% found once; its top ten account for about 39%. About this clonotype: The antigen is unknown.

The source of this sequence is a human donor in good health (CMV status not recorded). Some clones in this sample may be carry-over from other donors' samples. V gene TRBV6-2 or TRBV6-3 combines with J gene TRBJ2-5, with TRBD2 identical over 9 bases. What was sequenced was CD8+ T cells from PBMCs. The DNA of the CDR3 is TGTGCCAGCAGTTCGGGGGCGGGAGGGCCCCGGCGGGAGACCCAGTACTTC. This encodes CASSSGAGGPRRETQYF.